This T cell receptor beta chain stems from a study of T cell responses to AZD1222 COVID-19 vaccine. Libraries were prepared by immunoSEQ multiplex PCR; TCRdb keeps only in-frame clonotypes and omits some of them. The repertoire holds under 140,000 clones, with about 90% as singletons. From germline, CDR1 is SGHVS and CDR2 FQNEAQ. V was cut by 7 bases and J by 6 bases, with 19 bases left in between. The CDR3 sequence is 14 residues long. V and J are TRBV7-8 and TRBJ2-7; D might be TRBD1 or TRBD2, each matching 5 bases. The input for sequencing was peripheral blood, taken 28 days after the second AZD1222 dose. The TCR comes from an adult who received the AZD1222 COVID-19 vaccine. CDR3 bases: TGTGCCAGCAACCTCCGGGGCCTTGATTCCGAGCAGTACTTC. Translation gives CASNLRGLDSEQYF.